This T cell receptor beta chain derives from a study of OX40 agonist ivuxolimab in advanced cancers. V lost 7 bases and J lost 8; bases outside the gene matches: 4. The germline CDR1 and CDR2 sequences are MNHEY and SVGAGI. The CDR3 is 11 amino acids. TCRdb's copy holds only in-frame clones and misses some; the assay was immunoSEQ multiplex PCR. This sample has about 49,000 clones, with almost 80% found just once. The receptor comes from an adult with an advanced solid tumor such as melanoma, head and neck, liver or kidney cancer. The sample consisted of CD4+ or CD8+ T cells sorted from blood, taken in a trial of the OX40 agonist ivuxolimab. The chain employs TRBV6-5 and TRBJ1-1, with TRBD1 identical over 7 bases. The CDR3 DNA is TGTGCCAGCACTCGACAGGGCGAAGCTTTCTTT. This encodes CASTRQGEAFF.